This T cell receptor beta chain emerged from a study of regulatory T cells in long-lasting Graves disease. CDR3 size: 13 residues. CDR1 and CDR2 from the germline V gene are SQVTM and ANQGSEA. Deletions cut 7 bases from V and 4 bases from J, with 16 bases between. Investigators prepared the TCR beta libraries by applying iRepertoire HTBI primers and Arm-PCR of CDR3 regions. TCRdb processed the multiplex PCR reads anew with MiXCR; each CDR3 protein has one entry. This table holds 500,000 to 700,000 distinct CDR3 sequences, around 32% found once. The time point was: persistent/refractory GD, antithyroid drugs over 5 years with positive TRAb. The TCR library used RNA extracted from PBMCs.

V gene TRBV29-1 combines with J gene TRBJ1-1; D is perhaps TRBD1 (6 bases). This TCR derives from a female donor with Graves disease. The material sequenced was peripheral blood mononuclear cells (PBMCs), taken when the disease was refractory, from a patient treated with antithyroid drugs. The CDR3 loop reads CSAEGGEVTEAFF. The CDR3 nucleotides read TGCAGCGCCGAGGGGGGAGAGGTCACTGAAGCTTTCTTT.